The sequence of this T cell receptor beta chain was determined in a study of patients and donors after allogeneic stem cell transplantation. This clonotype was counted a few times. TCRdb reprocessed the RT-PCR reads via MiXCR and lists one record per CDR3 protein. In the table there are more than 150,000 distinct CDR3 sequences, approximately 24% of which are singletons. Trimming pared 4 bases from V and 4 bases from J, leaving 11 bases between. CDR1 is SGHDN, CDR2 FVKESK, per germline. The length of the CDR3 is 14 residues. The sample taken for sequencing was blood, either unsorted or a sorted T cell fraction (not recorded which). The clonotype originates from a human donor who was either an allogeneic HSCT recipient or a stem cell or donor lymphocyte infusion donor (not recorded which). It is not recorded whose cells these are; they may come from a transplant donor. The chain recombines TRBV14 with TRBJ1-5; no reliable D call. The DNA of the CDR3 is TGTGCCAGCAGCCCACGGGGTCGAAATCAGCCCCAGCATTTT. Translating gives CASSPRGRNQPQHF. Combining the CDR3 with reference TRBV14 and TRBJ1-5 gives the whole variable domain EAGVTQFPSHSVIEKGQTVTLRCDPISGHDNLYWYRRVMGKEIKFLLHFVKESKQDESGMPNNRFLAERTGGTYSTLKVQPAELEDSGVYFCASSPRGRNQPQHFGDGTRLSIL.